This TCR beta chain was found in a study of T-cell memory formation after mild COVID-19. Study information: The TCR clusters were mostly specific to one donor.

TCRdb passed the 5' RACE reads through MiXCR, listing each CDR3 protein once. Among under 250,000 distinct CDR3 sequences listed, 15% were seen once. Comment on this clonotype: Antigen unknown.

Study-wide points: Pre-infection memory showed some responding clones, and this suggested that cross-reactive memory joined. The study found balanced CD4/CD8 in clones contracting day 15 to 85 and a CD4+ lean in later expanders. The study found contracting CD4+ clones mainly in CM and EM and contracting CD8+ clones in EMRA.

The V gene lost 2 bases and the J gene lost 0 bases, with 8 bases spanning the gap. Germline CDR1 is KGHSH and CDR2 is LQKENI. There are 14 residues in the CDR3. Sequencing was performed on PBMCs or a T cell subset sorted from them (not recorded which). The J gene is TRBJ2-7, the V gene TRBV18; D is undetermined. The TCR sequence derives from an adult woman who had mild COVID-19 (a few samples of this study predate the infection). Cell type and time point are not known. The CDR3 protein is CASSPVGNSYEQYF. CDR3 coding DNA: TGTGCCAGCTCACCAGTCGGCAACTCCTACGAGCAGTACTTC. Full variable domain (missing parts from reference TRBV18 and TRBJ2-7): NAGVMQNPRHLVRRRGQEARLRCSPMKGHSHVYWYRQLPEEGLKFMVYLQKENIIDESGMPKERFSAEFPKEGPSILRIQQVVRGDSAAYFCASSPVGNSYEQYFGPGTRLTVT.